A selection of T cell receptor beta chains follows, all from one sample in a study of T cell responses to AZD1222 COVID-19 vaccine. Libraries were prepared by immunoSEQ multiplex PCR; TCRdb keeps only in-frame clonotypes and omits some of them. The sample holds fewer than 150,000 clones; over 80% are singletons and the top ten take around 14%. This material consisted of peripheral blood, taken on day 0 of AZD1222 vaccination. The receptors were sampled from an adult in good health. The CDR3 runs from the conserved cysteine through the conserved F or W. A D gene is named only where the DNA matches it firmly. Rows give clone size only sometimes, using once, few, many, or a class for an expanded clone.

V,size,J,D,DNA,CDR3
TRBV2,-,TRBJ1-3,-,TGTGCCACCTTGGCGTCTATTGGAAACACCATATATTTT,CATLASIGNTIYF
TRBV4-3,-,TRBJ1-5,-,TGCGCCAGCAGCCAAGATTCGGTAAGCAATCAGCCCCAGCATTTT,CASSQDSVSNQPQHF
TRBV5-6,-,TRBJ1-1,-,TGTGCCAGCAGCCCACAGGGAGGTATCACTGAAGCTTTCTTT,CASSPQGGITEAFF
TRBV7-6,-,TRBJ2-3,TRBD2,TGTGCCAGCAGCTTAGGGCCTAGCGGGGGGGCGGATACGCAGTATTTT,CASSLGPSGGADTQYF
TRBV11-2,-,TRBJ1-5,-,TGTGCCAGCAGCCCAGACCCGGGTCAGCCCCAGCATTTT,CASSPDPGQPQHF
TRBV14,-,TRBJ1-2,TRBD1,TGTGCCAGCAGCCAGACAGGGTATGGCTACACCTTC,CASSQTGYGYTF
TRBV6-5,-,TRBJ1-5,-,TGTGCCACCGGGGGGGGCAAGGGGAACAATCAGCCCCAGCATTTT,CATGGGKGNNQPQHF
TRBV4-1,few,TRBJ2-7,TRBD2,TGCGCCAGCAGAGGGAGGATGGGACTAGGGACGGGGGAGCAGTACTTC,CASRGRMGLGTGEQYF
TRBV18,-,TRBJ2-1,TRBD2,TGTGCCAGCCACCGCCGATCGGGGGGGAGCAATGAGCAGTTCTTC,CASHRRSGGSNEQFF
TRBV10-3,-,TRBJ1-1,-,TGTGCCATCAGTTCCCCGACAGGTGCCCTGAACACTGAAGCTTTCTTT,CAISSPTGALNTEAFF
TRBV6-5,-,TRBJ1-6,-,TGTGCCAGCAGTTACTCAGGGGGTTTAAATCATTCACCCCTCCACTTT,CASSYSGGLNHSPLHF
TRBV27,-,TRBJ2-1,TRBD2,TGTGCCAGCACACTGACTGCGATAGCGGGAGTAAGGTACAATGAGCAGTTCTTC,CASTLTAIAGVRYNEQFF
TRBV11-3,-,TRBJ2-7,TRBD1,TGTGCCAGCAGTTGGGGGACAGGGTCTGGATACGAGCAGTACTTC,CASSWGTGSGYEQYF
TRBV4-3,-,TRBJ1-4,-,TGCGCCAGCAGCCAAGATCAGGTCAGATTTTCTAATGAAAAACTGTTTTTT,CASSQDQVRFSNEKLFF
TRBV10-3,-,TRBJ1-6,TRBD1,TGTGCCATCAAGGGGACAGGGACGGATCCCCTCCACTTT,CAIKGTGTDPLHF
TRBV6-5,once,TRBJ1-6,-,TGTGCCAGCAGTCCCCAGGAGAGAAATAATTCACCCCTCCACTTT,CASSPQERNNSPLHF
TRBV28,-,TRBJ2-2,TRBD2,TGTGCCAGCAGTTCCCGACGGACTAGCCCCGGGGAGCTGTTTTTT,CASSSRRTSPGELFF
TRBV10-3,-,TRBJ2-7,TRBD1,TGTGCCATCAGTGATCCGGCAAGCATCGGGACAGCAAATGGCGAGCAGTACTTC,CAISDPASIGTANGEQYF
TRBV5-6,-,TRBJ1-6,-,TGTGCCAGCCTCAAATGGGGCCAGAATAGTTCACCCCTCCACTTT,CASLKWGQNSSPLHF
TRBV9,-,TRBJ2-7,-,TGTGCCAGCAGCGTAGGGGGAACCGGCTACGAGCAGTACTTC,CASSVGGTGYEQYF
TRBV3-1/TRBV3-2,-,TRBJ2-3,-,TGTGCCAGCAGCCAAGGGAGCTCAGTTACGCAGTATTTT,CASSQGSSVTQYF
TRBV4-3,-,TRBJ1-4,-,TGCGCCAGCAGCGGGTCCCATCTCGAGCCGGGGGAAAAACTGTTTTTT,CASSGSHLEPGEKLFF
TRBV28,-,TRBJ1-1,TRBD1,TGTGCCAGCAGCACGACAGGGGTATGGGACACTGAAGCTTTCTTT,CASSTTGVWDTEAFF
TRBV9,-,TRBJ2-7,TRBD1,TGTGCCAGCAGCGTTGGACAGGGGCACTCCTACGAGCAGTACTTC,CASSVGQGHSYEQYF
TRBV6-1,few,TRBJ1-6,-,TGTGCCAGCAGGGTCGGGGGGATCAATTCACCCCTCCACTTT,CASRVGGINSPLHF
TRBV14,-,TRBJ2-7,-,TGTGCCAGCAGCCAAGTCGTCGGGACGGCCTACGAGCAGTACTTC,CASSQVVGTAYEQYF
TRBV10-3,-,TRBJ2-7,-,TGTGCCATCAGTCAGGGAAACGAGCAGTACTTC,CAISQGNEQYF
TRBV24-1,-,TRBJ2-2,-,TGTGCCACCAGTGCCCGGGGCCAGGGTGACACCGGGGAGCTGTTTTTT,CATSARGQGDTGELFF
TRBV5-1,-,TRBJ1-6,TRBD1,TGCGCCAGCAGCTGGGGGGACAGAAGGAGTGATTCACCCCTCCACTTT,CASSWGDRRSDSPLHF
TRBV19,once,TRBJ2-6,TRBD1,TGTGCCAGTAGTATAGATCTGGGGACAGGGTCTGGGGCCAACGTCCTGACTTTC,CASSIDLGTGSGANVLTF
TRBV7-5,-,TRBJ1-6,-,TGTGCCAGAAGCACGGGGGAAAATTCACCCCTCCACTTT,CARSTGENSPLHF
TRBV21-1,once,TRBJ1-5,-,TGTGCCAGCAGCGTCTCCCGGGGACAGGGACCCAATCAGCCCCAGCATTTT,CASSVSRGQGPNQPQHF
TRBV5-4,-,TRBJ1-2,TRBD1,TGTGCCAGCAGCTTGGCCTTCTTGACAGGGCCATGGTATGGCTACACCTTC,CASSLAFLTGPWYGYTF
TRBV28,-,TRBJ1-6,-,TGTGCCAGCAGTTTGCGGATGGAGGACTCACCCCTCCACTTT,CASSLRMEDSPLHF
TRBV19,once,TRBJ1-1,TRBD1,TGTGCCAGTAGTAAAAGGGGGACAGAAGGAATGAACACTGAAGCTTTCTTT,CASSKRGTEGMNTEAFF
TRBV10-1,once,TRBJ1-1,-,TGCGCCAGCAGTGAGTCGTTTAACACTGAAGCTTTCTTT,CASSESFNTEAFF
TRBV28,-,TRBJ1-6,TRBD1,TGTGCCAGCAGTCCCCAAGGACAGGGAGGCTCACCCCTCCACTTT,CASSPQGQGGSPLHF
TRBV5-1,-,TRBJ2-1,-,TGCGCCAGCAGCTCAGGGGCCAACAATGAGCAGTTCTTC,CASSSGANNEQFF
TRBV6-5,-,TRBJ2-1,-,TGTGCCAGCAGGAGCGGAAACAATGAGCAGTTCTTC,CASRSGNNEQFF